The 21 T cell receptor beta chains below come from one sample, sequenced in a study of T cells in Graves' hyperthyroidism and ophthalmopathy. What was amplified from RNA transcripts were TCR beta CDR3 regions. The TCR CDR3 was amplified in a first-round RT-PCR using the HTBI primer set. TCRdb reanalysed the multiplex PCR reads using MiXCR and keeps one entry per CDR3 protein. The sample yields about 710,000 distinct CDR3 sequences, about a sixth seen once. The material sequenced was blood. The receptor set was obtained from a man aged 18 to 29 with Graves' hyperthyroidism.

The rearrangement links TRBV19 to TRBJ2-2; weak D call: TRBD2 (6 bases). The CDR3 has 15 residues. Germline V CDR1 and CDR2: LNHDA, SQIVND (reference sequence). Trimming pared 3 bases from V and 2 bases from J, leaving 10 bases between. The CDR3 here is CASSIGGQNTGELFF. In nucleotides, the CDR3 is TGTGCCAGTAGTATCGGGGGTCAAAACACCGGGGAGCTGTTTTTT.

This clonotype occurred a few times. The chain links TRBV9 to TRBJ2-1; D is ambiguous. The V end was cut by 4 bases, the J end by 8 bases, with 16 bases between. Per germline, CDR1 SGDLS and CDR2 YYNGEE. The CDR3 covers 14 residues. CDR3 sequence: CASSPTFGEDEQFF. For the CDR3, the DNA is TGTGCCAGCAGCCCCACGTTTGGAGAGGATGAGCAGTTCTTC. Based on the CDR3 plus reference TRBV9 and TRBJ2-1, the full variable domain is DSGVTQTPKHLITATGQRVTLRCSPRSGDLSVYWYQQSLDQGLQFLIQYYNGEERAKGNILERFSAQQFPDLHSELNLSSLELGDSALYFCASSPTFGEDEQFFGPGTRLTVL.

The table lists this clonotype with a few counts. The chain couples TRBV19 to TRBJ1-1, with D tentatively TRBD1 (6 bases). CDR1 is LNHDA, CDR2 SQIVND, per germline (reference sequence). V lost 2 bases and J 3 bases, leaving 10 bases between the germline ends. This CDR3 has 14 residues. CDR3 in DNA: TGTGCCAGTAGTATAATGGCAGGGGACACTGAAGCTTTCTTT. Translated, it gives CASSIMAGDTEAFF.

This chain connects TRBV11-3 to TRBJ2-1; weak D call: TRBD2 (6 bases). This CDR3 has 15 residues. Germline V gene data show CDR1 as SGHNT and CDR2 as YENEEA. Trimming shortened V by 5 bases and J by 3 bases, and 14 bases separated the two germline ends. CDR3 coding DNA: TGTGCCAGCAGCATGGGACTCCTGCTCTACAATGAGCAGTTCTTC. Translation gives CASSMGLLLYNEQFF.

This clonotype has a count of ten or more. The chain joins TRBV11-1 to TRBJ1-4, with TRBD1 identical over 7 bases. The V gene end was trimmed by 5 bases and the J gene end by 5 bases; junction bases not matched to a gene: 8. This CDR3 contains 15 residues. Germline CDR1 and CDR2: SGHAT and FQDESV (reference sequence). The CDR3 loop is CASSESGTENEKLFF. The CDR3 bases are TGTGCCAGCAGCGAATCCGGGACAGAGAATGAAAAACTGTTTTTT.

Many counts were recorded for this clonotype. J is TRBJ2-7 and V is TRBV11-1, with D perhaps TRBD1 (5 bases). CDR3 size: 13 residues. V was trimmed by 4 bases and J by 4 bases, leaving 11 bases between them. Germline V gives CDR1 SGHAT, CDR2 FQDESV (reference sequence). This chain's CDR3 is CASSSGSRYEQYF. CDR3 nucleotide sequence: TGTGCCAGCAGCTCAGGGTCCCGATACGAGCAGTACTTC.

The table lists this clonotype with many counts. The chain is built from TRBV4-3 and TRBJ1-1; D possibly corresponds to TRBD1 (5 bases). The CDR3 covers 14 residues. Trimming took 1 base from V and 1 from J, leaving 7 bases between them. Germline V CDR1 and CDR2: LGHNA, YSLEER. CDR3 coding DNA: TGCGCCAGCAGCCAAGGGGGGAAGAACACTGAAGCTTTCTTT. Translated, it gives CASSQGGKNTEAFF.

The chain recombines TRBV5-1 with TRBJ2-2; tentative D call: TRBD1 (5 bases). V was pared by 0 bases and J by 3 bases, with 12 bases between. CDR3 size: 16 residues. Per germline, CDR1 SGHRS and CDR2 YFSETQ. The CDR3 here is CASSLAQGGYTGELFF. CDR3 coding DNA: TGCGCCAGCAGCTTGGCCCAGGGTGGATACACCGGGGAGCTGTTTTTT. Combining the CDR3 with reference TRBV5-1 and TRBJ2-2 gives the whole variable domain KAGVTQTPRYLIKTRGQQVTLSCSPISGHRSVSWYQQTPGQGLQFLFEYFSETQRNKGNFPGRFSGRQFSNSRSEMNVSTLELGDSALYLCASSLAQGGYTGELFFGEGSRLTVL.

This clonotype occurred a few times. The chain uses TRBV6-5 and TRBJ1-2, with D unclear. CDR3 length: 13 amino acids. Germline values: CDR1 MNHEY, CDR2 SVGAGI. The V end was cut by 2 bases, the J end by 9 bases, with 13 bases between. For the CDR3, the DNA is TGTGCCAGCAGTTACGAGACAATGGGTCGCTACACCTTC. It specifies CASSYETMGRYTF.

This chain connects TRBV7-9 to TRBJ1-2, with D unclear. The CDR3 covers 13 residues. With 0 bases removed from V and 4 bases from J, the gap between germline ends came to 6 bases. In germline, CDR1 is SEHNR, CDR2 FQNEAQ (reference sequence). The chain's CDR3 is CASSLAAFYGYTF. In DNA, the CDR3 is TGTGCCAGCAGCTTAGCGGCATTCTATGGCTACACCTTC.

Ten or more counts support this clonotype. The rearrangement joins TRBV7-3 to TRBJ1-1; TRBD1 might be the D (6 bases). The germline gives CDR1 SGHTA, CDR2 FQGTGA. V was pared by 3 bases and J by 4 bases, with 9 bases between. The CDR3 spans 13 residues. CDR3 in DNA: TGTGCCAGCAGCTTTACAGGGTTCACTGAAGCTTTCTTT. Protein sequence: CASSFTGFTEAFF.

Only a few counts were recorded for this clonotype. This chain uses TRBV9 with TRBJ1-1, with D maybe TRBD1 (5 bases). CDR3 size: 13 residues. Germline lookup yields CDR1 SGDLS and CDR2 YYNGEE. Trimming shortened V by 7 bases and J by 10 bases, and 20 bases separated the two germline ends. Here the CDR3 reads CASELSTGTGAFF. As DNA, the CDR3 is TGTGCCAGCGAGCTGTCAACGGGGACCGGAGCTTTCTTT.

This clonotype was detected many times. The V call is TRBV29-1, the J call TRBJ1-2; no clear D. Germline CDR1 SQVTM, CDR2 ANQGSEA. The CDR3 is 12 residues long. Trimming shortened V by 6 bases and J by 5 bases, and 13 bases separated the two germline ends. CDR3 sequence (DNA): TGCAGCGTCTCACCAGGACTATATGGCTACACCTTC. Translating it yields CSVSPGLYGYTF.

This clonotype was recorded a few times. The CDR3 sequence: CASSQDSIGLNTEAFF. The CDR3 region has the DNA TGCGCCAGCAGCCAAGATTCGATAGGACTGAACACTGAAGCTTTCTTT. The chain recombines TRBV4-3 with TRBJ1-1; D call uncertain. Germline V gives CDR1 LGHNA, CDR2 YSLEER. The germline V and J ends were trimmed by 0 bases and 0 bases, with 11 bases remaining between them. The CDR3 contains 16 residues.

For this clonotype: Just one base apart from a much larger clone, this may be a read error. This chain uses TRBV28 with TRBJ2-7; unclear D gene. The CDR3 loop spans 14 amino acids. Germline lookup yields CDR1 MDHEN and CDR2 SYDVKM. The CDR3 loop reads CASSFELGPYEQCF. For the CDR3, the DNA is TGTGCCAGCAGTTTTGAGCTAGGCCCGTACGAGCAGTGCTTC.

This clonotype showed up many times. The chain combines TRBV28 with TRBJ2-1; D possibly uses TRBD1 or TRBD2 (7 bases each). With 8 bases removed from V and 8 bases from J, the gap between germline ends came to 13 bases. The CDR3 has 12 amino acids. In germline, CDR1 is MDHEN, CDR2 SYDVKM. Here the CDR3 DNA reads TGTGCCAGCTTCAGGGGGGGTGATGAGCAGTTCTTC. Encoded protein: CASFRGGDEQFF.

At least ten counts were recorded for this clonotype. The chain is built from TRBV11-1 and TRBJ2-1; 8 bases line up with TRBD1. Germline V gene lookup returns CDR1 SGHAT and CDR2 FQDESV (reference sequence). V lost 5 bases to trimming and J lost 3 bases; unmatched junction nucleotides: 9. The CDR3 runs 16 residues. In DNA, the CDR3 is TGTGCCAGCAGCCCGGACAGGGCATCTCACTACAATGAGCAGTTCTTC. Amino acids: CASSPDRASHYNEQFF. The variable domain in full, completed from reference TRBV11-1 and TRBJ2-1, reads EAEVAQSPRYKITEKSQAVAFWCDPISGHATLYWYRQILGQGPELLVQFQDESVVDDSQLPKDRFSAERLKGVDSTLKIQPAELGDSAMYLCASSPDRASHYNEQFFGPGTRLTVL.

This clonotype was found many times. The CDR3 region has the DNA TGTGCCAGCAGTTTATTCGCAGGGACTAGCCGGGACAATGAGCAGTTCTTC. It specifies CASSLFAGTSRDNEQFF. The rearrangement joins TRBV28 to TRBJ2-1, with 9 bases lining up with TRBD2. Per germline, CDR1 MDHEN and CDR2 SYDVKM. This CDR3 region has 17 residues. Losses at the gene ends were 1 base for V and 5 bases for J; bases not matched to a gene: 9.

This clonotype showed up many times. The chain is built from TRBV7-2 and TRBJ2-1; TRBD1 matches at 10 bases. V gave up 2 bases and J gave up 3 bases; unmatched junction bases: 7. CDR1 is SGHTA, CDR2 FQGNSA, per germline. There are 17 residues in the CDR3. CDR3 protein: CASSLTRDRGHYNEQFF. DNA of the CDR3: TGTGCCAGCAGCTTAACACGGGACAGGGGCCACTACAATGAGCAGTTCTTC. Complete variable domain (other parts from reference TRBV7-2 and TRBJ2-1): GAGVSQSPSNKVTEKGKDVELRCDPISGHTALYWYRQSLGQGLEFLIYFQGNSAPDKSGLPSDRFSAERTGGSVSTLTIQRTQQEDSAVYLCASSLTRDRGHYNEQFFGPGTRLTVL.

V usage is TRBV5-1 and J usage is TRBJ1-2; D perhaps matches TRBD1 (5 bases). Trimming stripped 3 bases from V and 1 base from J, with 16 bases between. Germline assignment: CDR1 SGHRS and CDR2 YFSETQ. The CDR3 has 16 residues. CDR3 in DNA: TGCGCCAGCAGCTACGGGACGGCTGACCTTAACTATGGCTACACCTTC. Its translation: CASSYGTADLNYGYTF.

V gene TRBV28 combines with J gene TRBJ1-1; D not resolved. Germline V gives CDR1 MDHEN, CDR2 SYDVKM. The CDR3 runs to 14 residues. Trimming stripped 6 bases from V and 4 bases from J, with 15 bases between. This chain's CDR3 is CASSPQKVGTEAFF. The CDR3 bases are TGTGCCAGCAGCCCGCAAAAAGTCGGCACTGAAGCTTTCTTT.